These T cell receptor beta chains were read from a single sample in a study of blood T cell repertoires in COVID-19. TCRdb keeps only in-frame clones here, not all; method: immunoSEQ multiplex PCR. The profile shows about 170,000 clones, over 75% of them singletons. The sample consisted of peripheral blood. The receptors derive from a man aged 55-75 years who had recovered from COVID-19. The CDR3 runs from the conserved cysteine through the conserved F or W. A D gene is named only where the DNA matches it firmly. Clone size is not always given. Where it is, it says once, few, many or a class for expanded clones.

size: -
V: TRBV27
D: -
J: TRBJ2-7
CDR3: CASSLSTVMGPREQYF

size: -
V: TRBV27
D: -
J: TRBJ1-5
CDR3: CASSFASDQPQHF

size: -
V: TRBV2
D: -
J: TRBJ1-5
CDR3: CASSGGRTGNQPQHF

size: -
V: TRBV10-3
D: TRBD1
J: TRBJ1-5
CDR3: CAISGTENQPQHF

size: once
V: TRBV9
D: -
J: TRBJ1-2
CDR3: CASSVGRQDTNYGYTF

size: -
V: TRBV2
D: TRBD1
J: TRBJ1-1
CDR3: CASSFNRGNTEAFF

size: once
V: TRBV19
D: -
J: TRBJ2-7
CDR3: CASSPMQGTFSYEQYF

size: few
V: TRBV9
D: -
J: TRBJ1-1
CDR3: CASSAYGTQNTEAFF

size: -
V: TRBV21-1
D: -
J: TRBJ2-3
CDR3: CASRKAGSADTQYF

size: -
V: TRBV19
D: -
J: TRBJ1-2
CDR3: CASSDHYGSYTF

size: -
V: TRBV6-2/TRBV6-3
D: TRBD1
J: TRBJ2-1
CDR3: CASSYLGQVNEQFF

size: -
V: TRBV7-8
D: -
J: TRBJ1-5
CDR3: CASSPWAGKSNQPQHF

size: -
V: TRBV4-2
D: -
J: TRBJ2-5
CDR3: CASSQAPVETQYF

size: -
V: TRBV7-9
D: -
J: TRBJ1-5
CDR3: CASSPEYRGNNQPQHF

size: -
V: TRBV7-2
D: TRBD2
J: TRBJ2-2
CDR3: CASSLTSGGGGELFF

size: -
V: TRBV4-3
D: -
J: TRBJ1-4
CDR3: CASSQGRKEKLFF

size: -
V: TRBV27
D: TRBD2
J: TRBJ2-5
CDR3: CASSLSYSSGGPPETQYF

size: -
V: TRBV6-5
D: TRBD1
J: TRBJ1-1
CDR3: CASRKGTVDTEAFF

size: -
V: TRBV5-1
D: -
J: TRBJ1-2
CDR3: CASSPVSRTENYGYTF

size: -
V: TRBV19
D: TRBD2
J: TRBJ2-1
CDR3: CASKAGGRNEQFF

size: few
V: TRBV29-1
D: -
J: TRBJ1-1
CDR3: CSASTAMNTEAFF

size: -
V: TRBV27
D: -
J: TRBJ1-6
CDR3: CASSPLRESPLHF

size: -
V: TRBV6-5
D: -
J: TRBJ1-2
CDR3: CASSRSNRVGGYTF

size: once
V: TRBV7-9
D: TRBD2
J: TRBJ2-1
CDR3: CASSLVAGGVNEQFF

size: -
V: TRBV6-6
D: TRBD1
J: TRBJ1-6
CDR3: CASSLSGTGANSPLHF

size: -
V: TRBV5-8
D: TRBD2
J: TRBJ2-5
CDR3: CASSRNRGGRETQYF

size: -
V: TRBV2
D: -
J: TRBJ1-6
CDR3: CATQIGVGDSPLHF

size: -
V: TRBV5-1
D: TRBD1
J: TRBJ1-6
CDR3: CASSLQGATYNSPLHF

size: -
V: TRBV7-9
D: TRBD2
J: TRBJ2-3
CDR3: CASSRTSGGEDTQYF

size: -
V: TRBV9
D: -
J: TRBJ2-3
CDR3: CASSVSIVGGHQDTQYF

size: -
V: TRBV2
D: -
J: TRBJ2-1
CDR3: CASSEEEYNEQFF

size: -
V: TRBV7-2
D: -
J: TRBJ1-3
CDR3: CASSWTVSGNTIYF

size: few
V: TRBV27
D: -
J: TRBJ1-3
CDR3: CASGLKGYRAHGNTIYF

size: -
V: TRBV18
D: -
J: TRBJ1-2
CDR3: CASSPRGGTLQANYGYTF

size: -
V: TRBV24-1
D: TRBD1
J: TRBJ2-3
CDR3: CATSDDGTGGFTDTQYF

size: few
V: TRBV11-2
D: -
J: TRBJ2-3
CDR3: CASSGQTVGMQYF

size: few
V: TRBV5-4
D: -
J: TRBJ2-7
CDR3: CASHGQGTSYEQYF

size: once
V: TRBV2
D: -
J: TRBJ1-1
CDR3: CASSGFIQGNTEAFF

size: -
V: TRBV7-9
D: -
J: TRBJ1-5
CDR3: CASSLAAGQPQHF

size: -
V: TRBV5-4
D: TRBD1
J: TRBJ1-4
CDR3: CASSPPGQSNEKLFF

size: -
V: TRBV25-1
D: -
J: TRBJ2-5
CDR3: CASSEWGVEAQETQYF

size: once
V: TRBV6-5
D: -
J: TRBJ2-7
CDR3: CASSSVYEQYF

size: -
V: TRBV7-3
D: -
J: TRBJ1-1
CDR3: CASSLNHKQGAAFF

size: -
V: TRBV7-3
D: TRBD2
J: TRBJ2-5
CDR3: CASSLMAGGQQTQYF

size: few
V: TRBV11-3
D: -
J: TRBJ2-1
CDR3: CASSSPRGRNYNEQFF

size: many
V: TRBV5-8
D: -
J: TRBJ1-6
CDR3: CASSLGQENSPLHF

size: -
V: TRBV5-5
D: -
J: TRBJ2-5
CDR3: CASSLQETQYF

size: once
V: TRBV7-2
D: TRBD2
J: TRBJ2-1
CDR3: CASSLGLLAGGGNEQFF

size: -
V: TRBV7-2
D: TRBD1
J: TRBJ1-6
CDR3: CASSLVGQGALGSPLHF

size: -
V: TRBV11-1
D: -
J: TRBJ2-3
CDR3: CASSLGQVGDTQYF